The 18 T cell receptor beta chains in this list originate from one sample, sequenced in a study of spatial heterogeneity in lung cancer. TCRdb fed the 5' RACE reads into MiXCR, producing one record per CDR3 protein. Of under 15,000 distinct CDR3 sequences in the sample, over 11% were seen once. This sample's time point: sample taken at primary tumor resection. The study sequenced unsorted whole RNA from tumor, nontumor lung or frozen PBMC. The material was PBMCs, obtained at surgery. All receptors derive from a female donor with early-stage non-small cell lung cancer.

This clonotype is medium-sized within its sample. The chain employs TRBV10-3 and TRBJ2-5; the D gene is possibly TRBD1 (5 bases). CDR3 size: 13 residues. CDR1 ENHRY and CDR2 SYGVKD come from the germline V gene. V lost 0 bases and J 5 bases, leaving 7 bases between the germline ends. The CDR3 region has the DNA TGTGCCATCAGTGAGTCAGGGGATGAGACCCAGTACTTC. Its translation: CAISESGDETQYF.

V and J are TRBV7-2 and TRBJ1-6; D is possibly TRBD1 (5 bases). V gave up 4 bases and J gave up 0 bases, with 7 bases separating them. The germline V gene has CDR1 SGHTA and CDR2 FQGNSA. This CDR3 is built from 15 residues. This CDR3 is CASSWGSSYNSPLHF. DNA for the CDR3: TGTGCCAGCAGCTGGGGGAGCTCCTATAATTCACCCCTCCACTTT.

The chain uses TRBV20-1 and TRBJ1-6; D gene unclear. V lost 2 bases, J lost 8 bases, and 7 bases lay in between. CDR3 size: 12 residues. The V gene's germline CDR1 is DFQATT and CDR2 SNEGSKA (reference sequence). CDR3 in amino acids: CSARKLDSPLHF. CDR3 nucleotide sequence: TGCAGTGCTAGAAAGCTCGATTCACCCCTCCACTTT.

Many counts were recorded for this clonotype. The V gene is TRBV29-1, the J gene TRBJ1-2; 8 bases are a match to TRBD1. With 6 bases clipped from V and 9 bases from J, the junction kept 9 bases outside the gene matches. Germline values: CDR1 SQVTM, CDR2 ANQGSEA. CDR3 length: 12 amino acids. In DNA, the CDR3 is TGCAGCGTCGGGAAAGACAGGGGTAGCTACACCTTC. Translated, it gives CSVGKDRGSYTF.

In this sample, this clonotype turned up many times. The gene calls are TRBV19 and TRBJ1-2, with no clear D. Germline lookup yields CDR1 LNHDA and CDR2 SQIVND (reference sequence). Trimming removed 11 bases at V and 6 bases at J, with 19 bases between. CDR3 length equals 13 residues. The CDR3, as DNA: TGTGCCGCCTTCTCGGGCAGACCAGATGGCTACACCTTC. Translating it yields CAAFSGRPDGYTF.

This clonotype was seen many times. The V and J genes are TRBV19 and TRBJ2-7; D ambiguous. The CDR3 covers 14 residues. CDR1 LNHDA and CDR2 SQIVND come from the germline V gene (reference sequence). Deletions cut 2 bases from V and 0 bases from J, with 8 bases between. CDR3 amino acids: CASSISKGSYEQYF. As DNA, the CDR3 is TGTGCCAGTAGTATAAGCAAGGGCTCCTACGAGCAGTACTTC.

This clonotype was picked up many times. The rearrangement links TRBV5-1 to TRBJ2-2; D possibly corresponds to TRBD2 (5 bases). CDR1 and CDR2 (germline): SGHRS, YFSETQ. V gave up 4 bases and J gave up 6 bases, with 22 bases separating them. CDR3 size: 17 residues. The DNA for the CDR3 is TGCGCCAGCAGCCCCGACTCGGGAAGACGGGATGCCGGGGAGCTGTTTTTT. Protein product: CASSPDSGRRDAGELFF. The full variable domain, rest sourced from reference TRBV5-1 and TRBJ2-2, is KAGVTQTPRYLIKTRGQQVTLSCSPISGHRSVSWYQQTPGQGLQFLFEYFSETQRNKGNFPGRFSGRQFSNSRSEMNVSTLELGDSALYLCASSPDSGRRDAGELFFGEGSRLTVL.

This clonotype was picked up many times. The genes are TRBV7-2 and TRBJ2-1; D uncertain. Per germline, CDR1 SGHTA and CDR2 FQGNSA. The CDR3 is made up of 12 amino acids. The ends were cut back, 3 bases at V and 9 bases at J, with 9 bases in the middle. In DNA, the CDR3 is TGTGCCAGCAGCTTTTTTCGTAGTGAGCAGTTCTTC. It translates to CASSFFRSEQFF.

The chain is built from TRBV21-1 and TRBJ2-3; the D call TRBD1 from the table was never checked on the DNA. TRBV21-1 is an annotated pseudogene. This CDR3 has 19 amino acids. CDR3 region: CASSRCPGQQWGATDTQYF. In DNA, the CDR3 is TGTGCCAGCAGCCGATGCCCGGGCCAACAGTGGGGGGCCACAGATACGCAGTATTTT.

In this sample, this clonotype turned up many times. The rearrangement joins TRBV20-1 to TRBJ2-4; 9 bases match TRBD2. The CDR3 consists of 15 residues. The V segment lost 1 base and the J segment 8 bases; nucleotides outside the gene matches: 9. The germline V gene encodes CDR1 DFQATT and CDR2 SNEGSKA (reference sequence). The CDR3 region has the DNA TGCAGTGCTAGAGGCTATAGCGGGAGAGGAGACATTCAGTACTTC. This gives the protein CSARGYSGRGDIQYF.

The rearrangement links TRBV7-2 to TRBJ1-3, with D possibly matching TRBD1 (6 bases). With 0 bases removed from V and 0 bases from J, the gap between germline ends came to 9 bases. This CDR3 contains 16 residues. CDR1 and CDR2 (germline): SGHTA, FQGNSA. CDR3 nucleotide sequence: TGTGCCAGCAGCTTAGCGCAGGGGATCTCTGGAAACACCATATATTTT. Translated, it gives CASSLAQGISGNTIYF.

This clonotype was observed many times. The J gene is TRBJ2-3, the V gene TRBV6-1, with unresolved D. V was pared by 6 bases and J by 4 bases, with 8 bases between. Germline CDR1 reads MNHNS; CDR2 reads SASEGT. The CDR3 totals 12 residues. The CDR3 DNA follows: TGTGCCAGCAGGGGGAACTCAGATACGCAGTATTTT. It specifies CASRGNSDTQYF.

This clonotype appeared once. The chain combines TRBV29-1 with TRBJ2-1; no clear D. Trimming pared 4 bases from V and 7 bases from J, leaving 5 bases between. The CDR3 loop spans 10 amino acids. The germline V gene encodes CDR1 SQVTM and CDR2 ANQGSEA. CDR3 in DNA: TGCAGCGTTGTAAGGAATGAGCAGTTCTTC. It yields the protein CSVVRNEQFF.

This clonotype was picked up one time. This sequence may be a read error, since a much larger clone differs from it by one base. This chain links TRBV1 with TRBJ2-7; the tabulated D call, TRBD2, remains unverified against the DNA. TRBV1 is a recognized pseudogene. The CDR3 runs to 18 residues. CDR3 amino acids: CTSSQDLQTSGSSYEQYF. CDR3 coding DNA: TGCACCAGCAGCCAAGACCTCCAGACTAGCGGTAGCTCCTACGAGCAGTACTTC.

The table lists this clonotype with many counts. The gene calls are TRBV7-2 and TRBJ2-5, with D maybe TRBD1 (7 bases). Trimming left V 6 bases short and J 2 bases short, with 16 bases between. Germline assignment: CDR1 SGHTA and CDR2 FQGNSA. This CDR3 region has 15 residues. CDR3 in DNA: TGTGCCAGCAGTCGGCAGGGGGGACATCAAGAGACCCAGTACTTC. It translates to CASSRQGGHQETQYF.

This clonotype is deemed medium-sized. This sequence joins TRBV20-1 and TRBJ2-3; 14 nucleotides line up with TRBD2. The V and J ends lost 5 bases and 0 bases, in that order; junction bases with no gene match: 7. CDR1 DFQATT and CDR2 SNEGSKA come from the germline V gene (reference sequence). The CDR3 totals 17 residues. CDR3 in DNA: TGCAGTGCTTTGACTAGCGGGAGGGCCGGGAGCACAGATACGCAGTATTTT. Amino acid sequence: CSALTSGRAGSTDTQYF.

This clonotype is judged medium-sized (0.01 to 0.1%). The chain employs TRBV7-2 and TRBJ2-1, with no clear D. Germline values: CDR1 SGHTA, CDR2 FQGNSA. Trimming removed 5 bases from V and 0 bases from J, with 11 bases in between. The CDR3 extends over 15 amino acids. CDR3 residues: CASSPSVNSYNEQFF. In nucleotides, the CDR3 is TGTGCCAGCAGCCCATCTGTTAACTCCTACAATGAGCAGTTCTTC.

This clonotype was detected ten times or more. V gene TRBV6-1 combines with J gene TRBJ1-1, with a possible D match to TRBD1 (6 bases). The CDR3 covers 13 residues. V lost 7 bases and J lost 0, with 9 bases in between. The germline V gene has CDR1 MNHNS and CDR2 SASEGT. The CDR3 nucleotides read TGTGCCAGCACGTGGACAGTGAACACTGAAGCTTTCTTT. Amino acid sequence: CASTWTVNTEAFF.